These 14 T cell receptor beta chains came from one sample sequenced in a study of long-term antiretroviral therapy in people with HIV. Investigators performed immunoSEQ version v3.0 at survey level. Here immunoSEQ multiplex PCR was the method, and the copy in TCRdb shows in-frame clones only, minus some. The top ten clones hold 6.5% to 10% of a sample with roughly 18,000 clones, about 77% of them seen once. Material: unsorted PBMCs, obtained at the start of antiretroviral therapy, before treatment. Receptors originate from a woman aged 35 to 49 with HIV.

This clone qualifies as medium-sized (0.01 to 0.1%). CDR3: CASSFYRTSGPYNYNEQFF. In DNA form, the CDR3 reads TGTGCCAGCAGTTTTTACCGAACTAGCGGACCTTACAATTACAATGAGCAGTTCTTC. This chain connects TRBV28 to TRBJ2-1; 8 positions match TRBD2. Losses at the gene ends were 3 bases for V and 4 bases for J; bases not matched to a gene: 17. This CDR3 region has 19 residues. Germline V lookup: CDR1 MDHEN, CDR2 SYDVKM.

CDR3 in amino acids: CASSLGDVPYEQYF. In DNA, the CDR3 is TGTGCCAGCAGCTTGGGAGACGTACCCTACGAGCAGTACTTC. This rearrangement joins TRBV7-6 to TRBJ2-7, with D maybe TRBD2 (5 bases). Germline assignment: CDR1 SGHVS and CDR2 FNYEAQ. V lost 3 bases, J lost 2 bases, and 11 bases lay in between. The CDR3 is 14 amino acids.

V gene TRBV7-2 combines with J gene TRBJ2-3; D is perhaps TRBD1 (5 bases). This CDR3 is 13 amino acids long. Germline V gives CDR1 SGHTA, CDR2 FQGNSA. V was shortened by 7 bases and J by 2 bases, with 10 bases between the two germline ends. CDR3 bases: TGTGCCAGCAAGAAGGGGAACACAGATACGCAGTATTTT. Translation gives CASKKGNTDTQYF.

The chain is built from TRBV30 and TRBJ2-3; 7 positions match TRBD2. This CDR3 has 14 amino acids. V lost 0 bases and J lost 1; bases outside the gene matches: 1. Germline V gene sequence: CDR1 GTSNPN, CDR2 SVGIG (reference sequence). This chain's CDR3 is CAWSVGGGTDTQYF. For the CDR3, the DNA is TGTGCCTGGAGTGTGGGAGGGGGCACAGATACGCAGTATTTT.

This rearrangement joins TRBV4-1 to TRBJ1-2; no definite D call. The germline CDR1 and CDR2 sequences are MGHRA and YSYEKL. The V end was cut by 4 bases, the J end by 2 bases, with 11 bases between. This CDR3 region has 14 residues. The CDR3: CASSPLPQNYGYTF. The CDR3 nucleotides read TGCGCCAGCAGCCCACTCCCTCAAAACTATGGCTACACCTTC.

The V call is TRBV5-5, the J call TRBJ1-4, with D possibly being TRBD1 (6 bases). Trimming stripped 0 bases from V and 6 bases from J, with 12 bases between. Germline V gene lookup returns CDR1 SGHKS and CDR2 YYEKEE (reference sequence). The CDR3 has 15 residues. The CDR3 DNA is TGTGCCAGCAGCTTGGATTGGTCAGGGGATGAAAAACTGTTTTTT. Its protein product is CASSLDWSGDEKLFF.

V gene TRBV7-9 combines with J gene TRBJ2-2; D is ambiguous. With 3 bases removed from V and 3 bases from J, the gap between germline ends came to 2 bases. Germline V gene sequence: CDR1 SEHNR, CDR2 FQNEAQ (reference sequence). The CDR3 runs 12 residues. This CDR3 is CASSFYTGELFF. DNA for the CDR3: TGTGCCAGCAGCTTTTACACCGGGGAGCTGTTTTTT. The full variable domain, in which reference TRBV7-9 and TRBJ2-2 provide the parts outside the CDR3, is DTGVSQNPRHKITKRGQNVTFRCDPISEHNRLYWYRQTLGQGPEFLTYFQNEAQLEKSRLLSDRFSAERPKGSFSTLEIQRTEQGDSAMYLCASSFYTGELFFGEGSRLTVL.

DNA for the CDR3: TGTGCCAGCGGCGTTTCGACAGGGTGGACTGAAGCTTTCTTT. Its translation is CASGVSTGWTEAFF. This sequence joins TRBV28 and TRBJ1-1; 7 positions match TRBD1. The germline V gene has CDR1 MDHEN and CDR2 SYDVKM. The CDR3 spans 14 residues. J gave up 5 bases and V 8 bases, and 11 bases lay outside the gene matches. Using reference TRBV28 and TRBJ1-1 for the parts outside the CDR3, the full variable domain is DVKVTQSSRYLVKRTGEKVFLECVQDMDHENMFWYRQDPGLGLRLIYFSYDVKMKEKGDIPEGYSVSREKKERFSLILESASTNQTSMYLCASGVSTGWTEAFFGQGTRLTVV.

CDR3 residues: CAISDPGTSTYEQYF. The CDR3 coding sequence is TGTGCCATCAGTGACCCCGGGACATCCACCTACGAGCAGTACTTC. The chain has TRBV10-3 and TRBJ2-7; D possibly corresponds to TRBD1 (6 bases). Germline-derived CDR1 and CDR2 are ENHRY and SYGVKD. V was shortened by 3 bases and J by 2 bases, with 14 bases between the two germline ends. CDR3 size: 15 residues.

The chain is built from TRBV4-3 and TRBJ2-2; 8 bases are a match to TRBD2. Losses at the gene ends were 0 bases for V and 7 bases for J; bases not matched to a gene: 10. The CDR3 is 17 amino acids. Germline assignment: CDR1 LGHNA and CDR2 YSLEER. CDR3 nucleotides: TGCGCCAGCAGCCAAGATCGGGACGGGGGGGCGATCGGGGAGCTGTTTTTT. Translating it yields CASSQDRDGGAIGELFF.

The chain carries TRBV28 and TRBJ1-5; D call uncertain. The CDR3 is made up of 13 amino acids. Trimming removed 3 bases from V and 2 bases from J, with 5 bases in between. Germline loops: CDR1 MDHEN, CDR2 SYDVKM. The CDR3 DNA reads TGTGCCAGCAGTTTGTTCGGCAATCAGCCCCAGCATTTT. Translating it yields CASSLFGNQPQHF.

The genes are TRBV4-2 and TRBJ2-3, with D perhaps matching TRBD1 (5 bases). Germline CDR1 is LGHNA and CDR2 is YNFKEQ. The CDR3 is 16 residues long. Trimming took off 3 bases at V and 4 bases at J, with 17 bases between the two ends. DNA for the CDR3: TGTGCCAGCAGCCAGGATCGAAGGGGTGGCGCAGATACGCAGTATTTT. The encoded protein is CASSQDRRGGADTQYF.

This clone was observed a handful of times. The V call is TRBV6-1, the J call TRBJ2-1, with TRBD1 matching over 7 bases. The J segment lost 3 bases and the V segment lost 3 bases, leaving 5 bases of the junction unmatched. The CDR3 extends over 15 amino acids. Germline V gene sequence: CDR1 MNHNS, CDR2 SASEGT. In DNA, the CDR3 is TGTGCCAGCAGTGACCCGGGACAGAACTACAATGAGCAGTTCTTC. It yields the protein CASSDPGQNYNEQFF.

This clone occurred once. The V and J genes are TRBV7-8 and TRBJ2-7, with D perhaps TRBD1 (6 bases). V was cut by 3 bases and J by 2 bases, with 11 bases left in between. CDR1 and CDR2 (germline): SGHVS, FQNEAQ. This CDR3 spans 14 amino acids. The CDR3 DNA follows: TGTGCCAGCAGCTTCATAGAGGGGGCCTACGAGCAGTACTTC. Residues: CASSFIEGAYEQYF.